Shown below are 13 T cell receptor beta chains from a single sample sequenced in a study of T cell responses to AZD1222 COVID-19 vaccine. Using immunoSEQ multiplex PCR, the repertoire was profiled, and TCRdb retains in-frame clones only, with some absent. The sample yields 100,000 to 150,000 clones, about 90% seen once. The sequenced sample was peripheral blood, obtained on day 0 of AZD1222 vaccination. All receptors derive from an adult in good health.

The CDR3 sequence: CASSLDPGSSYEQYF. DNA for the CDR3: TGCGCCAGCAGCTTGGACCCAGGGAGCTCCTACGAGCAGTACTTC. The chain links TRBV5-1 to TRBJ2-7, with D tentatively TRBD1 or TRBD2 (5 bases each). Trimming took 0 bases from V and 0 from J, leaving 10 bases between them. The CDR3 sequence is 15 residues long. Germline V gene data show CDR1 as SGHRS and CDR2 as YFSETQ.

This clone turned up a few times. This chain uses TRBV7-7 with TRBJ2-2; maybe TRBD2 (6 bases). This CDR3 is 14 amino acids long. The germline gives CDR1 SSHAT, CDR2 FNYEAQ (reference sequence). Trimming stripped 5 bases from V and 6 bases from J, with 13 bases between. The CDR3 reads CASSVGLEAGELFF. CDR3 coding DNA: TGTGCCAGCAGCGTGGGACTGGAAGCCGGGGAGCTGTTTTTT.

The V gene is TRBV7-9, the J gene TRBJ2-3; D is perhaps TRBD2 (5 bases). The V and J ends lost 6 bases and 5 bases respectively, with 9 bases between them. The CDR3 is 12 residues long. Germline values: CDR1 SEHNR, CDR2 FQNEAQ (reference sequence). The CDR3 protein is CASSLGVDTQYF. The CDR3 DNA is TGTGCCAGCAGTTTGGGAGTAGATACGCAGTATTTT.

The rearrangement joins TRBV11-2 to TRBJ1-6, with D perhaps matching TRBD1 (5 bases). Germline V CDR1 and CDR2: SGHAT, FQNNGV. V was trimmed by 5 bases and J by 8 bases, leaving 7 bases between them. CDR3 length: 12 amino acids. The CDR3 protein is CASSTRDSPLHF. CDR3 bases: TGTGCCAGCAGCACCAGGGATTCACCCCTCCACTTT.

This clone was recorded only once. The chain links TRBV6-1 to TRBJ1-2, with TRBD1 identical over 9 bases. Germline CDR1 reads MNHNS; CDR2 reads SASEGT. V lost 2 bases, J lost 3 bases, and 4 bases stayed unmatched. This CDR3 contains 15 residues. CDR3 nucleotide sequence: TGTGCCAGCAGTGAACGGGACAGGGATTACTATGGCTACACCTTC. Protein: CASSERDRDYYGYTF.

The CDR3 loop is CASSPPGGYPRDYGYTF. CDR3 in DNA: TGTGCCAGCTCACCGCCAGGGGGCTATCCACGGGACTATGGCTACACCTTC. The chain combines TRBV18 with TRBJ1-2; the match to TRBD1 covers 8 bases. This CDR3 has 17 amino acids. Germline assignment: CDR1 KGHSH and CDR2 LQKENI. J gave up 3 bases and V 3 bases, and 12 bases lay outside the gene matches.

This chain connects TRBV5-5 to TRBJ2-7, with D possibly TRBD1 on 6 matching bases. The CDR3 contains 14 residues. V lost 4 bases and J lost 2, with 13 bases in between. Germline V CDR1 and CDR2: SGHKS, YYEKEE (reference sequence). CDR3: CASSLRQVAYEQYF. CDR3 sequence (DNA): TGTGCCAGCAGCCTCCGACAGGTGGCCTACGAGCAGTACTTC.

This sequence joins TRBV7-9 and TRBJ2-7; D is unresolved. There are 11 residues in the CDR3. V lost 3 bases to trimming and J lost 4 bases, with 4 bases between them. From germline, CDR1 is SEHNR and CDR2 FQNEAQ (reference sequence). CDR3 amino acids: CASSLSYEQYF. DNA of the CDR3: TGTGCCAGCAGCTTGTCGTACGAGCAGTACTTC.

The chain recombines TRBV11-2 with TRBJ2-7; D may be TRBD2 (5 bases). V lost 5 bases to trimming and J lost 2 bases, with 16 bases between them. The germline CDR1 and CDR2 sequences are SGHAT and FQNNGV. This CDR3 region has 15 residues. DNA for the CDR3: TGTGCCAGCAGCCCTGGTCGTGGAGGTACCTACGAGCAGTACTTC. This codes for CASSPGRGGTYEQYF.

The chain has TRBV7-9 and TRBJ1-5; 7 bases are shared with TRBD1. Germline V CDR1 and CDR2: SEHNR, FQNEAQ (reference sequence). This CDR3 has 15 amino acids. V was clipped by 5 bases and J by 2 bases; unmatched bases: 6. CDR3 nucleotides: TGTGCCAGCAGCGAGGGGGCGCGGGGCAATCAGCCCCAGCATTTT. It translates to CASSEGARGNQPQHF.

This chain connects TRBV7-3 to TRBJ2-5, with no clear D. V dropped 5 bases and J dropped 3 bases, with 10 bases sitting between them. Germline values: CDR1 SGHTA, CDR2 FQGTGA. The CDR3 totals 13 residues. CDR3 bases: TGTGCCAGCAGCCCCCGTGGGGAAGAGACCCAGTACTTC. Its protein product is CASSPRGEETQYF. Full variable domain (rest looked up from reference TRBV7-3 and TRBJ2-5): GAGVSQTPSNKVTEKGKYVELRCDPISGHTALYWYRQSLGQGPEFLIYFQGTGAADDSGLPNDRFFAVRPEGSVSTLKIQRTERGDSAVYLCASSPRGEETQYFGPGTRLLVL.

This chain links TRBV4-1 with TRBJ1-5; the D is unclear. Trimming removed 1 base at V and 0 bases at J, with 7 bases between. The CDR3 is 15 amino acids. Germline V gives CDR1 MGHRA, CDR2 YSYEKL. CDR3 sequence (DNA): TGCGCCAGCAGCCAAGGGGAGTATAGCAATCAGCCCCAGCATTTT. Its translation is CASSQGEYSNQPQHF.

The genes are TRBV4-3 and TRBJ2-7; 8 nucleotides agree with TRBD2. Germline V gives CDR1 LGHNA, CDR2 YSLEER. The V and J ends lost 4 bases and 2 bases, in that order; junction bases with no gene match: 7. The CDR3 consists of 15 residues. The chain's CDR3 is CASSRGREGTYEQYF. CDR3 coding DNA: TGCGCCAGCAGCCGCGGACGGGAGGGCACCTACGAGCAGTACTTC.